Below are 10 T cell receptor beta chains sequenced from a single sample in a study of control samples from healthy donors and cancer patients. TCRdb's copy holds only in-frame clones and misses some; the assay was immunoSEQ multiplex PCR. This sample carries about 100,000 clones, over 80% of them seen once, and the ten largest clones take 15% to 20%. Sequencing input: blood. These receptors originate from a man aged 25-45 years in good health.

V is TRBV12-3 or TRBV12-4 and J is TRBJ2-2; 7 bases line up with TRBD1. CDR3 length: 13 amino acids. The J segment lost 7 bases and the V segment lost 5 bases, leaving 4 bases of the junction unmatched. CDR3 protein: CASSQTGNGELFF. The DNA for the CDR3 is TGTGCCAGCAGTCAGACAGGGAACGGGGAGCTGTTTTTT.

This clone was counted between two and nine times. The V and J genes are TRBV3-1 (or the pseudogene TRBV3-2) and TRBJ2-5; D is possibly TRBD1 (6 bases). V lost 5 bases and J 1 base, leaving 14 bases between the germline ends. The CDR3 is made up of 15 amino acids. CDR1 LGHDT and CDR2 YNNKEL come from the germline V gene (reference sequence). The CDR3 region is CASSNRAKVQETQYF. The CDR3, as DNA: TGTGCCAGCAGCAACAGGGCTAAAGTCCAAGAGACCCAGTACTTC.

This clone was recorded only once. The CDR3 coding sequence is TGTGCCAGCAGTAGTGGGGCCAACGTCCTGACTTTC. Encoded protein: CASSSGANVLTF. The chain has TRBV14 and TRBJ2-6; D call uncertain. Germline loops: CDR1 SGHDN, CDR2 FVKESK. The V and J ends lost 6 bases and 3 bases respectively, with 3 bases between them. This CDR3 comprises 12 residues.

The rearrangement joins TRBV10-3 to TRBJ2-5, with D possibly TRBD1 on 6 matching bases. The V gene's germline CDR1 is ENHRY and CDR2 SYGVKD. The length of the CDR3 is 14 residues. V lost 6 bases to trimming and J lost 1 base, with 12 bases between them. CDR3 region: CAISASDSQETQYF. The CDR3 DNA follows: TGTGCCATCAGCGCCTCGGACAGCCAAGAGACCCAGTACTTC.

CDR3 amino acids: CASSLFRLAGANNEQFF. In DNA form, the CDR3 reads TGTGCCAGCAGTTTATTTCGGCTAGCGGGGGCAAACAATGAGCAGTTCTTC. The chain couples TRBV27 to TRBJ2-1; TRBD2 agrees at 10 bases. Trimming removed 1 base from V and 5 bases from J; junction bases left unmatched: 8. The CDR3 runs to 17 residues. Germline CDR1 and CDR2: MNHEY and SMNVEV (reference sequence).

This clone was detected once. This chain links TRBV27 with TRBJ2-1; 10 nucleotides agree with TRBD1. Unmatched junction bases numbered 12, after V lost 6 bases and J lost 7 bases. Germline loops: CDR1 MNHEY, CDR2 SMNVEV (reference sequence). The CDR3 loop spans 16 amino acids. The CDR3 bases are TGTGCCAGCAGCCGTTTTCCGGGACAGGGGAAGAATGAGCAGTTCTTC. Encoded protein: CASSRFPGQGKNEQFF.

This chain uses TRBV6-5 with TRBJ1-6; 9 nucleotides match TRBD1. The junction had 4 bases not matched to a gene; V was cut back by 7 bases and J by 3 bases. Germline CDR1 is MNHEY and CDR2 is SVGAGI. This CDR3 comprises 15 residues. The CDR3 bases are TGTGCCAGCACCGCGGGACAGGGCTATAATTCACCCCTCCACTTT. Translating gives CASTAGQGYNSPLHF.

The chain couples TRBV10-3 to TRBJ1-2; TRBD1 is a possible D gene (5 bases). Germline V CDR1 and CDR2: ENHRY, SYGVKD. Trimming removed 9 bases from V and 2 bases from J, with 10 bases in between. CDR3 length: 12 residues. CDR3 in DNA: TGTGCCATACTACAGGACAACTATGGCTACACCTTC. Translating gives CAILQDNYGYTF.

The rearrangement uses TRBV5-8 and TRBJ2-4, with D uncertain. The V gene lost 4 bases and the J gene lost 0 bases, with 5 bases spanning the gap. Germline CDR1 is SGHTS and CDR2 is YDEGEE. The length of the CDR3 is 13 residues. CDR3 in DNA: TGTGCCAGCAGCGGGCTAGCCAAAAACATTCAGTACTTC. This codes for CASSGLAKNIQYF.

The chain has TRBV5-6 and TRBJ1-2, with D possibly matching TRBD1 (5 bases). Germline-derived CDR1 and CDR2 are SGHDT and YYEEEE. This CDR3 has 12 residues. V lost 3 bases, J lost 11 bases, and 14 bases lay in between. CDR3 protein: CASSSGPGGYTF. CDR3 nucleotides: TGTGCCAGCAGCTCGGGACCGGGAGGTTACACCTTC.